What follows are 16 T cell receptor beta chains derived from one specimen sequenced in a study of tumor-infiltrating lymphocytes in primary liver carcinoma. Production of TCR beta cDNA used about 500 ng total RNA together with a constant-region primer. Nested multiplex PCR, run for three rounds with slightly modified ARM-PCR, yielded TCR beta libraries. The study ran its first two PCR rounds for 9 to 10 cycles each, using TRBV1-TRBV30 forward primers and a C-beta reverse primer. One entry per CDR3 protein, called by TCRdb with MiXCR from the multiplex PCR reads. The profile shows roughly 120,000 distinct CDR3 sequences, 55% to 65% of them singletons. Total RNA and DNA came together from about 19-30 mg of bulk tissue without cell sorting. Sequencing was carried out using liver tumor tissue from sampling region 1. Subset here: tumor region T1, superior pole. All receptors derive from an older woman with primary liver carcinoma and hepatitis B virus infection.

This clonotype was found many times. A read error is possible here, since a much larger clone lies one base away. V usage is TRBV11-2 and J usage is TRBJ2-3; 8 bases map to TRBD2. The CDR3 consists of 15 residues. CDR1 and CDR2 from the germline V gene are SGHAT and FQNNGV. The trim removed 4 bases at V and 3 bases at J, leaving 6 bases unmatched. The CDR3 bases are TGTGCCAGCAGCTCCCGGGGGGGGGGGACAGATACGCAGTATTTT. Protein: CASSSRGGGTDTQYF. The entire variable domain, with the rest obtained from reference TRBV11-2 and TRBJ2-3, is as follows: EAGVAQSPRYKIIEKRQSVAFWCNPISGHATLYWYQQILGQGPKLLIQFQNNGVVDDSQLPKDRFSAERLKGVDSTLKIQPAKLEDSAVYLCASSSRGGGTDTQYFGPGTRLTVL.

The rearrangement uses TRBV5-4 and TRBJ1-2; 8 nucleotides match TRBD1. The CDR3 contains 14 residues. The germline V gene has CDR1 SGHNT and CDR2 YYREEE (reference sequence). V lost 4 bases, J lost 7 bases, and 9 bases stayed unmatched. This CDR3 reads CASSPDRAGAGYTF. Written as DNA, the CDR3 is TGTGCCAGCAGCCCGGACAGGGCGGGGGCTGGCTACACCTTC.

About this clonotype: Given a much more abundant clone one base away, this may be a read error. The V and J genes are TRBV2 and TRBJ2-3, with D possibly called TRBD1 or TRBD2 (6 bases each). The CDR3 runs 12 residues. The germline V gene has CDR1 SNHLY and CDR2 FYNNEI. CDR3 loop: CVTRGAADTQYF. For the CDR3, the DNA is TGTGTCACAAGGGGGGCCGCGGATACGCAGTATTTT.

Ten or more counts support this clonotype. V gene TRBV24-1 combines with J gene TRBJ1-5, with a tentative D call TRBD1 (5 bases). This CDR3 contains 14 residues. Germline-derived CDR1 and CDR2 are KGHDR and SFDVKD. Trimming removed 3 bases at V and 4 bases at J, with 9 bases between. CDR3 loop: CATSDGQGNQPQHF. The CDR3 nucleotides read TGTGCCACCAGTGATGGTCAGGGTAATCAGCCCCAGCATTTT.

Remarks on this clonotype: The conserved phenylalanine or tryptophan normally closing the CDR3 is absent here, so this likely arose from a read error. The CDR3 is CAGSLYRENTGELFS. DNA for the CDR3: TGTGCCGGCAGCTTATACAGGGAGAACACCGGGGAGCTGTTTTCT. The V and J genes are TRBV11-2 and TRBJ2-2; D may be TRBD1 (6 bases). Germline CDR1 reads SGHAT; CDR2 reads FQNNGV. This CDR3 has 15 residues.

Concerning this clonotype itself: Given the absence of the conserved phenylalanine or tryptophan at the CDR3 end, a read error is likely. This sequence joins TRBV11-2 and TRBJ2-5; possibly TRBD2 for D (5 bases). CDR1 is SGHAT, CDR2 FQNNGV, per germline. V was shortened by 4 bases and J by 5 bases, with 11 bases between the two germline ends. The CDR3 is made up of 13 amino acids. Here the CDR3 DNA reads TGTGCCAGCAGCTCAGATCGCGGGGAGACCCAGTACCTC. It specifies CASSSDRGETQYL.

Of note for this clonotype: A much larger clone lies a single base off, so this may be a read error. This rearrangement joins TRBV11-1 to TRBJ1-2, with D tentatively TRBD1 (5 bases). The CDR3 has 15 amino acids. The germline gives CDR1 SGHAT, CDR2 FQDESV (reference sequence). V shed 8 bases and J shed 6 bases, with 22 bases lying between them. The CDR3 DNA reads as TGTGCCAGCGGCCGATCCAGGGAGGCTGGGAATGGCTACACCTTC. Amino acid sequence: CASGRSREAGNGYTF.

This clonotype was counted many times. The J gene is TRBJ2-5, the V gene TRBV6-1; tentative D call: TRBD1 (5 bases). V shed 8 bases and J shed 1 base, with 14 bases lying between them. The CDR3 has 14 residues. From germline, CDR1 is MNHNS and CDR2 SASEGT. The CDR3: CASGLRGIQETQYF. For the CDR3, the DNA is TGTGCCAGCGGGTTAAGGGGCATCCAAGAGACCCAGTACTTC.

This chain joins TRBV5-1 and TRBJ2-7; D remains ambiguous. The CDR3 spans 14 residues. Germline V gene lookup returns CDR1 SGHRS and CDR2 YFSETQ. Trimming removed 1 base at V and 7 bases at J, with 15 bases between. The CDR3 loop reads CASSLLSEGYEQYF. CDR3 sequence (DNA): TGCGCCAGCAGCTTGTTATCAGAAGGCTATGAGCAGTACTTC.

The chain combines TRBV28 with TRBJ2-5; D is uncertain. The CDR3 consists of 15 residues. The germline CDR1 and CDR2 sequences are MDHEN and SYDVKM. The V end lost 5 bases, the J end lost 3 bases, and 16 bases lay between the germline ends. The CDR3 sequence: CASSTPQGAKETQYF. The DNA of the CDR3 is TGTGCCAGCAGTACCCCACAAGGAGCAAAAGAGACCCAGTACTTC.

This clonotype was seen ten or more times. The J gene is TRBJ2-7, the V gene TRBV28; 8 nucleotides align to TRBD1. This CDR3 is 12 amino acids long. The germline gives CDR1 MDHEN, CDR2 SYDVKM. Trimming took 8 bases from V and 2 from J; bases not matched to a gene: 2. The CDR3 sequence is CASRDRPYEQYF. The CDR3, as DNA: TGTGCCAGCCGGGACAGGCCCTACGAGCAGTACTTC.

For this clonotype: This may stem from a read error, because a much larger clone lies one nucleotide away. The gene calls are TRBV28 and TRBJ2-6, with TRBD1 identical over 9 bases. This CDR3 contains 18 residues. CDR1 is MDHEN, CDR2 SYDVKM, per germline. CDR3 bases: TGTGCCAGCAGCCGCCCGGGACAGGGTATATCTGGGGCCAACCTCCTGACTTTC. Encoded protein: CASSRPGQGISGANLLTF.

Worth noting for this clonotype: Compared with germline, one end of the junction differs, possibly owing to a read error. The V gene is TRBV6-1, the J gene TRBJ1-1; tentative D call: TRBD1 (5 bases). Germline CDR1 reads MNHNS; CDR2 reads SASEGT. The CDR3 runs 15 residues. The CDR3 DNA is TGTGCCAGCAGGGGAAAGACAGTGGGGAACACTGAAGCCTCCTTT. Translation: CASRGKTVGNTEASF.

As concerns this clonotype: One end of the junction is discordant with germline, which a read error may explain. The chain is built from TRBV2 and TRBJ2-7; 7 bases fit TRBD1. This CDR3 has 15 amino acids. Germline V gives CDR1 SNHLY, CDR2 FYNNEI. The CDR3 loop is CASSPGDRLAHDQYF. The CDR3 region has the DNA TGTGCCAGCAGTCCTGGGGACAGACTGGCCCACGACCAGTACTTC.

The rearrangement joins TRBV6-1 to TRBJ2-7; D perhaps matches TRBD1 (6 bases). With 4 bases removed from V and 4 bases from J, the gap between germline ends came to 17 bases. The germline gives CDR1 MNHNS, CDR2 SASEGT. This CDR3 contains 15 residues. The DNA for the CDR3 is TGTGCCAGCAGTGCTCCGGACAGAACCTCGTACGAGCAGTACTTC. It is translated as CASSAPDRTSYEQYF.

Concerning this clonotype: This may be a read error, as it is one base from a much larger clone. J is TRBJ2-5 and V is TRBV6-1, with D possibly TRBD1 on 6 matching bases. The CDR3 runs to 12 residues. The V gene's germline CDR1 is MNHNS and CDR2 SASEGT. CDR3 sequence: CASSENRETKYF. CDR3 DNA sequence: TGTGCCAGCAGTGAGAACAGGGAGACCAAGTACTTC.